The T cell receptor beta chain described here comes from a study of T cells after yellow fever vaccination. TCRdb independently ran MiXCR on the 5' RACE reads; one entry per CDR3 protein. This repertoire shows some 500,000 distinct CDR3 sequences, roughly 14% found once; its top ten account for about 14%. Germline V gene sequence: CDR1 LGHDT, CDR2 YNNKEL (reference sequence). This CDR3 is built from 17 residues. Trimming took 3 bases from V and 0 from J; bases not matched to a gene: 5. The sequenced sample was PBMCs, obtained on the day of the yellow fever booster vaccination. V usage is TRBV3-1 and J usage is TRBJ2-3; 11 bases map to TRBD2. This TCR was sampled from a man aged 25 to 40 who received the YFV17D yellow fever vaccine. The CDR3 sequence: CASSHQTSGISTDTQYF. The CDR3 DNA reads TGTGCCAGCAGCCATCAGACTAGCGGGATTAGCACAGATACGCAGTATTTT.